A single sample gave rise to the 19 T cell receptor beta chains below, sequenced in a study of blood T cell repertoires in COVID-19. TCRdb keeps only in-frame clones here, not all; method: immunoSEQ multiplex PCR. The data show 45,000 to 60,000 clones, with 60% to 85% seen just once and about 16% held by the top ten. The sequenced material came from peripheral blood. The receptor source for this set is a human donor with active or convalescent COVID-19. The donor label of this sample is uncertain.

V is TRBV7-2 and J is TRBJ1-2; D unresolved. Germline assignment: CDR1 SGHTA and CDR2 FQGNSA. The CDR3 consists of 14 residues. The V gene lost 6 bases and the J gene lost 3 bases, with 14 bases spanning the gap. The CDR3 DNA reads TGTGCCAGCAGTCCTACGGCGGTCGACTATGGCTACACCTTC. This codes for CASSPTAVDYGYTF. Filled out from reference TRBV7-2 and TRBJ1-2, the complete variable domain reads GAGVSQSPSNKVTEKGKDVELRCDPISGHTALYWYRQSLGQGLEFLIYFQGNSAPDKSGLPSDRFSAERTGGSVSTLTIQRTQQEDSAVYLCASSPTAVDYGYTFGSGTRLTVV.

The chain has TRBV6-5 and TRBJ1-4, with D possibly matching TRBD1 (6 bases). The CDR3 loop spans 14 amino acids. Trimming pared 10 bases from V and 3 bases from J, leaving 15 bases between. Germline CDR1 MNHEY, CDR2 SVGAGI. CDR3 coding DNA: TGTGCCACCGGACCAGGACAGCCTAATGAAAAACTGTTTTTT. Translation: CATGPGQPNEKLFF.

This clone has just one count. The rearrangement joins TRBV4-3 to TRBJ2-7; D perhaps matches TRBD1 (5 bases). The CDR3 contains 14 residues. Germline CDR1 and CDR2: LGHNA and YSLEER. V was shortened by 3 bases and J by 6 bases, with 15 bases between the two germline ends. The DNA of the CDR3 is TGCGCCAGCAGCCAGTACGTTGGGGCGGCCGAGCAGTACTTC. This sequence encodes CASSQYVGAAEQYF.

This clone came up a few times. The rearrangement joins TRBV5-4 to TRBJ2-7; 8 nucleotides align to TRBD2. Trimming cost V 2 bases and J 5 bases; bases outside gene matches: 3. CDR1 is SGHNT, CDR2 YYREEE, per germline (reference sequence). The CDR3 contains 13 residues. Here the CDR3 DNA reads TGTGCCAGCAGCTTCGGACTAGCAAACGAGCAGTACTTC. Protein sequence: CASSFGLANEQYF.

The CDR3 here is CASSVGTPPGELFF. The CDR3 DNA reads TGTGCCAGTAGTGTAGGGACTCCCCCCGGGGAGCTGTTTTTT. The gene calls are TRBV19 and TRBJ2-2; possibly TRBD2 for D (6 bases). This CDR3 has 14 residues. V was trimmed by 5 bases and J by 6 bases, leaving 13 bases between them. CDR1 is LNHDA, CDR2 SQIVND, per germline (reference sequence).

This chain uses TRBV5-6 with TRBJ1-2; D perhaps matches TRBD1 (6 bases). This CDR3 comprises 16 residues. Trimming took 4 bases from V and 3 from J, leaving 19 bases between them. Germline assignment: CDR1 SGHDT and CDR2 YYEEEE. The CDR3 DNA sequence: TGTGCCAGCAGCCGGGCCGGGGGGCGAGGTGACTATGGCTACACCTTC. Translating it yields CASSRAGGRGDYGYTF.

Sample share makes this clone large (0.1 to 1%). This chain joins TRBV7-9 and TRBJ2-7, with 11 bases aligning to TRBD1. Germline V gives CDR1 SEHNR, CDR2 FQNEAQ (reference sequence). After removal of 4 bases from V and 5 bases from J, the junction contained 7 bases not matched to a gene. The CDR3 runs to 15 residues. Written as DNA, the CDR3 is TGTGCCAGCAGCTGGGGACAGGGGGAGGAGAACGAGCAGTACTTC. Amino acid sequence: CASSWGQGEENEQYF.

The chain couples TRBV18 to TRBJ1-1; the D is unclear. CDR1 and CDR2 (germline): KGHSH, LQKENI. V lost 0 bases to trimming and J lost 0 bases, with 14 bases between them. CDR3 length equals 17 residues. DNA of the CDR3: TGTGCCAGCTCACCACCGGTTTTAAGGAGTCTGAACACTGAAGCTTTCTTT. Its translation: CASSPPVLRSLNTEAFF.

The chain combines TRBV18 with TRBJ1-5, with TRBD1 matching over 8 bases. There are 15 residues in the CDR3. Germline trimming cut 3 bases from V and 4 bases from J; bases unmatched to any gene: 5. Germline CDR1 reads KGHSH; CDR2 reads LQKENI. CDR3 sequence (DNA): TGTGCCAGCTCACCGGTAACAGGGGGAAATCAGCCCCAGCATTTT. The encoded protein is CASSPVTGGNQPQHF.

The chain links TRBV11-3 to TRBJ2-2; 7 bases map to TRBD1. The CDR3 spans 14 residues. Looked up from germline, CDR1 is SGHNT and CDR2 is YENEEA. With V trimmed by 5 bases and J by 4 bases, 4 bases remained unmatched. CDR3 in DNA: TGTGCCAGCAGCGGGACAGCCGCCACCGGGGAGCTGTTTTTT. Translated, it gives CASSGTAATGELFF.

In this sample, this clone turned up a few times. The DNA of the CDR3 is TGTGCCACCAGCGTAACGGGACAGGAGTACACCGGGGAGCTGTTTTTT. Translating it yields CATSVTGQEYTGELFF. The gene calls are TRBV24-1 and TRBJ2-2; 8 positions match TRBD1. V gave up 7 bases and J gave up 3 bases; unmatched junction bases: 9. CDR3 length: 16 amino acids. Germline V gene data show CDR1 as KGHDR and CDR2 as SFDVKD.

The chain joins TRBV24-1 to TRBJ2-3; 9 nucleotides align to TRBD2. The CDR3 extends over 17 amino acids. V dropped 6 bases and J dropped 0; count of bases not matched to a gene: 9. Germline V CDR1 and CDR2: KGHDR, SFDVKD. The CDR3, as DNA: TGTGCCACCAGTCTCTCGGCTAGCGGGGTTAGCACAGATACGCAGTATTTT. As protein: CATSLSASGVSTDTQYF.

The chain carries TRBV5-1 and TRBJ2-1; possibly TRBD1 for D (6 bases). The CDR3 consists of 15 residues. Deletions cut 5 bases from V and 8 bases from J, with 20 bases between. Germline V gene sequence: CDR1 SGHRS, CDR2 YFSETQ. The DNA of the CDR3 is TGCGCCAGCAGTTCTTACAGGGTGGGGACGGATGAGCAGTTCTTC. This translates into CASSSYRVGTDEQFF.

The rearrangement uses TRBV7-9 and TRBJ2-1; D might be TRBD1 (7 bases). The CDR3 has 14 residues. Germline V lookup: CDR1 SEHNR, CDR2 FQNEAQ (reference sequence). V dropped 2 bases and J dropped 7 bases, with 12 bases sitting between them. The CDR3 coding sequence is TGTGCCAGCAGCTTAAAAGCAGGGGGGAATGAGCAGTTCTTC. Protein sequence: CASSLKAGGNEQFF.

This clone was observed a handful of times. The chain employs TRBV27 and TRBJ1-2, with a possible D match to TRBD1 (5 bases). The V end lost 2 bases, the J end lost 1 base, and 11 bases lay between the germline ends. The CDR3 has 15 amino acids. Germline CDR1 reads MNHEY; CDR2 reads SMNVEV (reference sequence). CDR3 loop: CASSLRSGHNYGYTF. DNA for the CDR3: TGTGCCAGCAGTTTAAGGTCAGGGCATAACTATGGCTACACCTTC.

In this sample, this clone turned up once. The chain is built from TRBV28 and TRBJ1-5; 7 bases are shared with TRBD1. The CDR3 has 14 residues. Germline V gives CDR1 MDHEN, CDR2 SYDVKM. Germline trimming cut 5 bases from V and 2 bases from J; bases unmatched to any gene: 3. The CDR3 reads CASSAGTGNQPQHF. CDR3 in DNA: TGTGCCAGCAGTGCCGGGACAGGCAATCAGCCCCAGCATTTT.

The CDR3 loop is CASTVPLGNQPQHF. The CDR3 DNA is TGTGCCAGCACGGTACCCCTGGGCAATCAGCCCCAGCATTTT. The rearrangement uses TRBV28 and TRBJ1-5; D gene unclear. V lost 7 bases to trimming and J lost 2 bases, with 12 bases between them. CDR3 length: 14 residues. Germline values: CDR1 MDHEN, CDR2 SYDVKM.

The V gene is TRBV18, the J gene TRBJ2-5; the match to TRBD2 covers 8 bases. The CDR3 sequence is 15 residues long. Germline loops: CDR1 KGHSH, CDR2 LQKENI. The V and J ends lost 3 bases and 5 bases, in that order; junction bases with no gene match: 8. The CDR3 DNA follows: TGTGCCAGCTCACCCACTAGCGGAGGCGGGGAGACCCAGTACTTC. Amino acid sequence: CASSPTSGGGETQYF.

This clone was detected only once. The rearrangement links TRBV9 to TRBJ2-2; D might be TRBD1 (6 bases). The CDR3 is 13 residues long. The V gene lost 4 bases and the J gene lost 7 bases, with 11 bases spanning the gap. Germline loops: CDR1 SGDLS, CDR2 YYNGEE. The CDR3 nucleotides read TGTGCCAGCAGCCTAGGGACATTCGGGGAGCTGTTTTTT. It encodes CASSLGTFGELFF.